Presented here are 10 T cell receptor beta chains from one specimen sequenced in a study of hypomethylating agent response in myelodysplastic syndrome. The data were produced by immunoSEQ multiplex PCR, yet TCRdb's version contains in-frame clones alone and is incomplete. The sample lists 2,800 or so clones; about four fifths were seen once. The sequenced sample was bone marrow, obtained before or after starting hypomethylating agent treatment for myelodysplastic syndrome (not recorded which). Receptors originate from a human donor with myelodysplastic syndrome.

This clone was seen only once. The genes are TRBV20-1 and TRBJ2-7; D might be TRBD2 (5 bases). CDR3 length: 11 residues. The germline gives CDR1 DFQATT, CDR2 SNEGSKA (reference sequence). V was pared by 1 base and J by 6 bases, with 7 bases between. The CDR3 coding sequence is TGCAGTGCTAGAGGGACTGGCGAGCAGTACTTC. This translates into CSARGTGEQYF.

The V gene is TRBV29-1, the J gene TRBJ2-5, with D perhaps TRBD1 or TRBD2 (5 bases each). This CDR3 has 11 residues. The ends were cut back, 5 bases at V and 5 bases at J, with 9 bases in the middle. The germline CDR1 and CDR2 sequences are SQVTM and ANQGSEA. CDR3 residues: CSVTWGETQYF. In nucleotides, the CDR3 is TGCAGCGTTACCTGGGGGGAGACCCAGTACTTC.

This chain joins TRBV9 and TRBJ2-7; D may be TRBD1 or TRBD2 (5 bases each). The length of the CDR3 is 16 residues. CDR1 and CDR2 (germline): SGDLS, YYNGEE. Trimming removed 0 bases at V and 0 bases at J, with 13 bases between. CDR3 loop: CASSVGGLSSSYEQYF. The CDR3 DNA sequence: TGTGCCAGCAGCGTAGGGGGGTTGTCTAGCTCCTACGAGCAGTACTTC.

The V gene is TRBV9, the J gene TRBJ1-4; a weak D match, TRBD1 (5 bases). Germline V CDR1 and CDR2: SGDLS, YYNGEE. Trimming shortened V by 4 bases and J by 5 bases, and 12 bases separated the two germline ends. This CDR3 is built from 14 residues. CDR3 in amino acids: CASSRGRQNEKLFF. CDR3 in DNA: TGTGCCAGCAGCCGGGGACGCCAGAATGAAAAACTGTTTTTT. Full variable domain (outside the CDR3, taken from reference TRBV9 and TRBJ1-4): DSGVTQTPKHLITATGQRVTLRCSPRSGDLSVYWYQQSLDQGLQFLIQYYNGEERAKGNILERFSAQQFPDLHSELNLSSLELGDSALYFCASSRGRQNEKLFFGSGTQLSVL.

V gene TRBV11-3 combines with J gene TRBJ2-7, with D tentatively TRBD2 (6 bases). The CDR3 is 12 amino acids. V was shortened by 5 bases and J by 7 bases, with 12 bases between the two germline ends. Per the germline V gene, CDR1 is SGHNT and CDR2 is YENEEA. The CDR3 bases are TGTGCCAGCAGCCCCACTCGGGGGGAGCAGTACTTC. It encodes CASSPTRGEQYF.

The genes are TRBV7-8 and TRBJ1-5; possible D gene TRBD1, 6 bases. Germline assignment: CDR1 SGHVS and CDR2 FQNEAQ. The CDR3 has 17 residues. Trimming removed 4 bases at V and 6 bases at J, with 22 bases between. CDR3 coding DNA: TGTGCCAGCAGCTCCTCCGAGACAGGCCTAAGGGGTCAGCCCCAGCATTTT. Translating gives CASSSSETGLRGQPQHF.

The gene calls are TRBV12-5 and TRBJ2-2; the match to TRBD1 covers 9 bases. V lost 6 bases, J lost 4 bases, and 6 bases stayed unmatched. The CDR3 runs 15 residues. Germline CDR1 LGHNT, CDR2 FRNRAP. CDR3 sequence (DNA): TGTGCTAGTGGGCCGGGACAGGGAGGCACCGGGGAGCTGTTTTTT. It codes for CASGPGQGGTGELFF.

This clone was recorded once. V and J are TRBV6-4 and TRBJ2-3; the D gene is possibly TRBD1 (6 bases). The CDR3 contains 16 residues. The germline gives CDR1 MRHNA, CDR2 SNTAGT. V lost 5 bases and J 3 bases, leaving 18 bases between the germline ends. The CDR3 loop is CASSPDSAGSTDTQYF. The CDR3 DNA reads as TGTGCCAGCAGTCCGGACAGCGCCGGCTCAACAGATACGCAGTATTTT.

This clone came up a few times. Here the CDR3 DNA reads TGCGCCAGCAGCTTATGGGGTGATCAGCCCCAGCATTTT. This gives the protein CASSLWGDQPQHF. The chain combines TRBV5-1 with TRBJ1-5; D remains ambiguous. The CDR3 consists of 13 residues. The V gene lost 2 bases and the J gene lost 5 bases, with 8 bases spanning the gap. In germline, CDR1 is SGHRS, CDR2 YFSETQ.

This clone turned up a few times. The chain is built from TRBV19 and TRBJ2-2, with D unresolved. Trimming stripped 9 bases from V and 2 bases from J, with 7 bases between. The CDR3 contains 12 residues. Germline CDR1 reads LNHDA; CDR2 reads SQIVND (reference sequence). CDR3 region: CASRRNTGELFF. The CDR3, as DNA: TGTGCCAGCCGACGAAACACCGGGGAGCTGTTTTTT.